A single sample gave rise to the 2 T cell receptor beta chains below, sequenced in a study of patients and donors after allogeneic stem cell transplantation. TCRdb analysed the RT-PCR reads with MiXCR anew, one entry per CDR3 protein. The sample includes about 960,000 distinct CDR3 sequences, approximately 19% of them seen just once. The sequencing input was blood, either unsorted or a sorted T cell fraction (not recorded which). These receptors all stem from a human donor who was either an allogeneic HSCT recipient or a stem cell or donor lymphocyte infusion donor (not recorded which). It is not recorded whose cells these are; they may come from a transplant donor.

The rearrangement uses TRBV7-2 and TRBJ2-1, with 10 bases fitting TRBD1. The length of the CDR3 is 15 residues. With V trimmed by 1 base and J by 7 bases, 4 bases remained unmatched. In germline, CDR1 is SGHTA, CDR2 FQGNSA. This chain's CDR3 is CASSLETGGYNEQFF. The CDR3 coding sequence is TGTGCCAGCAGCTTAGAGACAGGGGGCTATAATGAGCAGTTCTTC.

This clonotype was seen a handful of times. V and J are TRBV20-1 and TRBJ2-1, with D possibly TRBD2 on 6 matching bases. The CDR3 runs to 14 residues. The V end lost 3 bases, the J end lost 6 bases, and 15 bases lay between the germline ends. CDR1 is DFQATT, CDR2 SNEGSKA, per germline (reference sequence). Written as DNA, the CDR3 is TGCAGTGCTAGTAGGGCGGGAAGGGGCAATGAGCAGTTCTTC. It codes for CSASRAGRGNEQFF.